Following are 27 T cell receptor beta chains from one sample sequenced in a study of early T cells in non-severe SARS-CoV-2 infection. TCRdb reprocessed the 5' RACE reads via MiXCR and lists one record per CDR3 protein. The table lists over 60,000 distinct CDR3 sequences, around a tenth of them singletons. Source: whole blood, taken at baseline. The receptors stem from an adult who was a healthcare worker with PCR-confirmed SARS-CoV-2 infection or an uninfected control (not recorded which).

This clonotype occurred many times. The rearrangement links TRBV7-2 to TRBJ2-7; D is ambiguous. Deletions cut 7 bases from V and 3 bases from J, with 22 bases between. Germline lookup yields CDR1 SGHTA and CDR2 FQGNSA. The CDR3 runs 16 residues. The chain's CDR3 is CASTTSNRLDIYEQYF. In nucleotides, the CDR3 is TGTGCCAGCACCACTTCGAACCGACTCGACATCTACGAGCAGTACTTC.

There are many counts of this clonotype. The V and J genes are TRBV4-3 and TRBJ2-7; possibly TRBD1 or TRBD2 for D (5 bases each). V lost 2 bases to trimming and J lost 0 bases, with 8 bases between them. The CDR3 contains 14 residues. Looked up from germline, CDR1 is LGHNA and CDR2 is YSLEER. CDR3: CASSQTGLSYEQYF. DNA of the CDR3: TGCGCCAGCAGCCAAACAGGACTCTCCTACGAGCAGTACTTC.

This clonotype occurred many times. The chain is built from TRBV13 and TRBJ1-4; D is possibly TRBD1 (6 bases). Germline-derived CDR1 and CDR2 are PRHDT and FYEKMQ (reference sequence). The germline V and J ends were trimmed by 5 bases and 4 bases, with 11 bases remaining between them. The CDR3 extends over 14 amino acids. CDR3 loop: CASSKRGHNEKLFF. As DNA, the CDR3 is TGTGCCAGCAGCAAACGGGGGCATAATGAAAAACTGTTTTTT.

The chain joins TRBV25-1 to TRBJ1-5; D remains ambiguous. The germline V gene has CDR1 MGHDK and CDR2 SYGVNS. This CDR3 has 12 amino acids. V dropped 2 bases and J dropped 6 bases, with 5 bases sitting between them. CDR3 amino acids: CASSEGPQPQHF. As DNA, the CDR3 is TGTGCCAGCAGTGAAGGCCCTCAGCCCCAGCATTTT.

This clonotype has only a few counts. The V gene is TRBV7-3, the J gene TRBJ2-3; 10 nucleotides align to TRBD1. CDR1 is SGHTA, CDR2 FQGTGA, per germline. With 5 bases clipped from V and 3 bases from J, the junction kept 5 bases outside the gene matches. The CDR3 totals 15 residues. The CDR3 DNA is TGTGCCAGCAGCCTAGACAGGGGGCAAACAGATACGCAGTATTTT. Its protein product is CASSLDRGQTDTQYF.

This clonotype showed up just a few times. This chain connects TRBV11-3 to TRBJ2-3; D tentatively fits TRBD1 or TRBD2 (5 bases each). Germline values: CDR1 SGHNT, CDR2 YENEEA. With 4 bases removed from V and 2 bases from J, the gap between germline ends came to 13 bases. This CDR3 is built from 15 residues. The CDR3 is CASSWGTENTDTQYF. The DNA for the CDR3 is TGTGCCAGCAGCTGGGGGACGGAGAACACAGATACGCAGTATTTT. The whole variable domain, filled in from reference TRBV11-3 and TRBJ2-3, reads EAGVVQSPRYKIIEKKQPVAFWCNPISGHNTLYWYLQNLGQGPELLIRYENEEAVDDSQLPKDRFSAERLKGVDSTLKIQPAELGDSAVYLCASSWGTENTDTQYFGPGTRLTVL.

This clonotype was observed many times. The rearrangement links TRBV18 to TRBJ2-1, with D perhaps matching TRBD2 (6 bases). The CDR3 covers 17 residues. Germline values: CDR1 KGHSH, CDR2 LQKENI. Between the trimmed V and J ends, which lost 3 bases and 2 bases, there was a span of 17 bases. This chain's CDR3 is CASSPGTWRGAYNEQFF. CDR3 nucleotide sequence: TGTGCCAGCTCACCGGGGACGTGGAGGGGAGCCTACAATGAGCAGTTCTTC.

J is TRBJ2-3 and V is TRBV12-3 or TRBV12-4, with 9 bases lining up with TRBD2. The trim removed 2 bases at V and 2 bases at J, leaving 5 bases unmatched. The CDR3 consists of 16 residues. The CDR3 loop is CASSLSSGGITDTQYF. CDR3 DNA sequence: TGTGCCAGCAGTTTATCCAGCGGGGGGATCACAGATACGCAGTATTTT.

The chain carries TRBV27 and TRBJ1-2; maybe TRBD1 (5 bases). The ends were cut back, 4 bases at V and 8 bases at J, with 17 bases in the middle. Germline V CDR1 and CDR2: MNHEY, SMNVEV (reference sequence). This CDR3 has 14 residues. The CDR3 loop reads CASSSPWTGLGYTF. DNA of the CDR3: TGTGCCAGCAGTTCCCCCTGGACGGGGCTAGGCTACACCTTC.

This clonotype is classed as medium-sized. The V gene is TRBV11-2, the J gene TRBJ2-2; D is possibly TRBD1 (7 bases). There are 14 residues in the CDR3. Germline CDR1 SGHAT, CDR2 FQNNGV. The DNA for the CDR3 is TGTGCGGCGGAGGGGACAGAGAACACCGGGGAGCTGTTTTTT. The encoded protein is CAAEGTENTGELFF.

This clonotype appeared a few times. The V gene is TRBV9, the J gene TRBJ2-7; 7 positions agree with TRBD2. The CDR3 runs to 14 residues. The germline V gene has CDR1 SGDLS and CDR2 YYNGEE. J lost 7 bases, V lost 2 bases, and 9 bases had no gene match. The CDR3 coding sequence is TGTGCCAGCAGCGTCTGGTTAGGGGAGGGTGAGCAGTACTTC. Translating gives CASSVWLGEGEQYF.

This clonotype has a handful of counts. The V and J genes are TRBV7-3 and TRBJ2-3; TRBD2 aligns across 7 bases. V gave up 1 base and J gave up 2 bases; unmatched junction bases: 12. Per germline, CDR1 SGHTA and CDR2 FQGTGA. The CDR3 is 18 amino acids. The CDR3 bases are TGTGCCAGCAGCTTAATGGTTGTGCCTAGCGGAAACACAGATACGCAGTATTTT. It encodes CASSLMVVPSGNTDTQYF. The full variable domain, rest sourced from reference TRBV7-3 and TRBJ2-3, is GAGVSQTPSNKVTEKGKYVELRCDPISGHTALYWYRQSLGQGPEFLIYFQGTGAADDSGLPNDRFFAVRPEGSVSTLKIQRTERGDSAVYLCASSLMVVPSGNTDTQYFGPGTRLTVL.

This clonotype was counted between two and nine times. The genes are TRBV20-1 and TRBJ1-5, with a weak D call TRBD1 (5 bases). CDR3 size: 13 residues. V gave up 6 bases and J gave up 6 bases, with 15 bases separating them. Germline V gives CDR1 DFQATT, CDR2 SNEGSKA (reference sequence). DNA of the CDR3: TGCAGTGCCTGGGGAGGGGAGGGTCAGCCCCAGCATTTT. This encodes CSAWGGEGQPQHF.

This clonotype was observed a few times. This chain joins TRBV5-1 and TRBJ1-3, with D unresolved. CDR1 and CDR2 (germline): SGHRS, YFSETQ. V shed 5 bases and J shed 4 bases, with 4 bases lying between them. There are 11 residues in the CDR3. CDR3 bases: TGCGCCAGCAGGACGGGAAACACCATATATTTT. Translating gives CASRTGNTIYF.

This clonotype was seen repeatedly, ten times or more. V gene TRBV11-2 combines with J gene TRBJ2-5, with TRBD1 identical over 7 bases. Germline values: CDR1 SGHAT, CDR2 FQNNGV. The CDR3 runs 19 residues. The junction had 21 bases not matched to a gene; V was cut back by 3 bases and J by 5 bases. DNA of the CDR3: TGTGCCAGCAGCTTGTCTACCTTGAGAGGGGGCGAAATAAGGGAGACCCAGTACTTC. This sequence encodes CASSLSTLRGGEIRETQYF.

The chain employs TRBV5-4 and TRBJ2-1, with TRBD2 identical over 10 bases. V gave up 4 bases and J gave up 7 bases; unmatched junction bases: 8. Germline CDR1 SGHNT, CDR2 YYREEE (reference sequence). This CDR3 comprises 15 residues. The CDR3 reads CASSAPLAGDNEQFF. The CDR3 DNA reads TGTGCCAGCAGCGCCCCGCTAGCGGGGGATAATGAGCAGTTCTTC.

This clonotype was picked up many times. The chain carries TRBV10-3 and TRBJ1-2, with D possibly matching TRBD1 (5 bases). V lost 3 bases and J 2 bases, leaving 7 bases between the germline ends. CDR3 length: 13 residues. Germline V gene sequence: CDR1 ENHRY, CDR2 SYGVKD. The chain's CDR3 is CAISDDRNYGYTF. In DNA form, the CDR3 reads TGTGCCATCAGTGACGACAGAAACTATGGCTACACCTTC.

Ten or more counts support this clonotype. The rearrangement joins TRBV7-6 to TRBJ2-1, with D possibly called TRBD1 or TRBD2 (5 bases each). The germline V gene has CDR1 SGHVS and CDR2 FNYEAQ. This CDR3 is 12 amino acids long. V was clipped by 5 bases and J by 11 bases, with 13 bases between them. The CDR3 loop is CASSPMGPKQFF. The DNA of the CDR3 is TGTGCCAGCAGCCCGATGGGACCCAAGCAGTTCTTC.

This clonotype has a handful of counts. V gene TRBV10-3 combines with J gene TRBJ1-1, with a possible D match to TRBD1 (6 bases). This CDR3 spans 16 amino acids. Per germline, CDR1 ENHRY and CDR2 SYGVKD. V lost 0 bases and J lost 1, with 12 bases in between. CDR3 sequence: CAISESTPGQNTEAFF. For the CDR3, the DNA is TGTGCCATCAGTGAGTCGACCCCGGGACAGAACACTGAAGCTTTCTTT.

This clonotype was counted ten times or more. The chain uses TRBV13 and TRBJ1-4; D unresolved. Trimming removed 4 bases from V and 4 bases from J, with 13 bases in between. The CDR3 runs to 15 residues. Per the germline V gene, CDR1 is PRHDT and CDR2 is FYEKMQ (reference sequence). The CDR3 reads CASSSRRRGNEKLFF. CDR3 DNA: TGTGCCAGCAGCTCCCGAAGGAGAGGTAATGAAAAACTGTTTTTT.

The CDR3 spells CATSDRTGGQETQYF. The CDR3 bases are TGTGCCACCAGTGATAGGACAGGGGGGCAAGAGACCCAGTACTTC. V and J are TRBV24-1 and TRBJ2-5; 10 bases are a match to TRBD1. The V gene's germline CDR1 is KGHDR and CDR2 SFDVKD. V was pared by 3 bases and J by 2 bases, with 2 bases of the junction left unmatched. This CDR3 contains 15 residues.

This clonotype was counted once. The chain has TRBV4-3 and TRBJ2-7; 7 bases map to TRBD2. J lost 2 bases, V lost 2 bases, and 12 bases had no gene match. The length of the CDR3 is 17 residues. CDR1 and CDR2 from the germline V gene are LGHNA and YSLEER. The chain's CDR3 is CASSQNVGGSPPYEQYF. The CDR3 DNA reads TGCGCCAGCAGCCAAAACGTCGGGGGGTCCCCTCCCTACGAGCAGTACTTC.

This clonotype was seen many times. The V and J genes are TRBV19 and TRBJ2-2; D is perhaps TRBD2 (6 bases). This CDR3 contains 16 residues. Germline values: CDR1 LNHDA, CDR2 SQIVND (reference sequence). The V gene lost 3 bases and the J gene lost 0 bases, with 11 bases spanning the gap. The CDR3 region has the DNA TGTGCCAGTAGTATGGCTACGGGGGCGAACACCGGGGAGCTGTTTTTT. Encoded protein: CASSMATGANTGELFF. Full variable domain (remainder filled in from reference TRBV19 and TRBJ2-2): DGGITQSPKYLFRKEGQNVTLSCEQNLNHDAMYWYRQDPGQGLRLIYYSQIVNDFQKGDIAEGYSVSREKKESFPLTVTSAQKNPTAFYLCASSMATGANTGELFFGEGSRLTVL.

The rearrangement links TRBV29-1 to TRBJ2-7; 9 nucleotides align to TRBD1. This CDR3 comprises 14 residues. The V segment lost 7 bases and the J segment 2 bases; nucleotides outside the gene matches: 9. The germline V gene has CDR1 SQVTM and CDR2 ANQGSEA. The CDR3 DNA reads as TGCAGCGCTGTTCCGGGACAGGGTACCTACGAGCAGTACTTC. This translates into CSAVPGQGTYEQYF.

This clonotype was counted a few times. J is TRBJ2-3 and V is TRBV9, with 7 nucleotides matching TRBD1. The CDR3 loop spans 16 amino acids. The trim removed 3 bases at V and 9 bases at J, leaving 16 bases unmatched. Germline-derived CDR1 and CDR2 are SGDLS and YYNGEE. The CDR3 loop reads CASSAESGTARRTQYF. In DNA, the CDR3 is TGTGCCAGCAGCGCTGAAAGTGGGACAGCGCGCCGAACGCAGTATTTT.

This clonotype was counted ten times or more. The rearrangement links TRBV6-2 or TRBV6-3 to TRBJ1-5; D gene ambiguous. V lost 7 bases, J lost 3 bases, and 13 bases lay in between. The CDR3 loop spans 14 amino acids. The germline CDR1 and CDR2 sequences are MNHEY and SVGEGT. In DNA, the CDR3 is TGTGCCAGCACAACCGGGCCCAACAATCAGCCCCAGCATTTT. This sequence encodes CASTTGPNNQPQHF.

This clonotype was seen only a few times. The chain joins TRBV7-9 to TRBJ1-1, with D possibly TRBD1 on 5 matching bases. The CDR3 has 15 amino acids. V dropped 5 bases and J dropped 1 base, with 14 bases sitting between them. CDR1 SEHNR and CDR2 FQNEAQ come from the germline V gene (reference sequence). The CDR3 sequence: CASSHGGPKNTEAFF. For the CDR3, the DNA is TGTGCCAGCAGCCATGGGGGACCGAAGAACACTGAAGCTTTCTTT.